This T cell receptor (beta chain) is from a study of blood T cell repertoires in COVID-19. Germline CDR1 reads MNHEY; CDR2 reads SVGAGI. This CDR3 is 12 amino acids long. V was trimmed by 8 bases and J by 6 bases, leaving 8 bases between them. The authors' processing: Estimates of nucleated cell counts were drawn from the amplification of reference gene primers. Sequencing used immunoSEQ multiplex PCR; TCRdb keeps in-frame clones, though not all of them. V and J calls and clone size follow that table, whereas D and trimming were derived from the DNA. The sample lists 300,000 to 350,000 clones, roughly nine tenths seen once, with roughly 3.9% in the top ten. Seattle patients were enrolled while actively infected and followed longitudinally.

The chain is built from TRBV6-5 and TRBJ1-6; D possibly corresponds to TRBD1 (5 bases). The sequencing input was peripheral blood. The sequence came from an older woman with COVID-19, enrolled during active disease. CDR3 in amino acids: CASERGNSPLHF. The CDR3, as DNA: TGTGCCAGCGAAAGGGGTAATTCACCCCTCCACTTT.